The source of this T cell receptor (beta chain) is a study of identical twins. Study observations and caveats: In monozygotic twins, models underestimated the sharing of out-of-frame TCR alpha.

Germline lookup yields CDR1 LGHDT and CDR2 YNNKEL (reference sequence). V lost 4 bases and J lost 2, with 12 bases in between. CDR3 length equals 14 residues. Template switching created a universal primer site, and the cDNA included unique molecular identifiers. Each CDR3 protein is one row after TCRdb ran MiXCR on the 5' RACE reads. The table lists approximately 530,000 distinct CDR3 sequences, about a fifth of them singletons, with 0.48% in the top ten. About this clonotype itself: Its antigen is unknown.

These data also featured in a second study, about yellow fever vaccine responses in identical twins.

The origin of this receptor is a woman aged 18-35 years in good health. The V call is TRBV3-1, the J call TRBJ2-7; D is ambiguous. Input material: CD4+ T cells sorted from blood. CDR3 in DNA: TGTGCCAGCAGCCCCTACGAACCCCCCTACGAGCAGTACTTC. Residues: CASSPYEPPYEQYF.